This TCR beta chain appears in the sequencing data of a study of type 1 regulatory T cells. CDR1 is SEHNR and CDR2 is FQNEAQ in the germline V gene (reference sequence). With 3 bases removed from V and 4 bases from J, the gap between germline ends came to 9 bases. The CDR3 runs to 13 residues. TCRdb redid the calling of the reads with MiXCR, one entry per CDR3 protein. The sample records around 88,000 distinct CDR3 sequences, less than 40% being singletons. This clonotype has more than one count but fewer than ten. The sequence came from a human donor in good health. Material for sequencing was CD4+ T cells, either the whole sample or a sorted fraction (not recorded which). The chain is built from TRBV7-9 and TRBJ1-1; maybe TRBD1 (5 bases). CDR3 region: CASSFQRGTEAFF. CDR3 nucleotides: TGTGCCAGCAGCTTCCAGAGGGGCACTGAAGCTTTCTTT.